These T cell receptor beta chains were read from a single sample in a study of T cells in Graves' hyperthyroidism and ophthalmopathy. TCRdb reprocessed the multiplex PCR reads with MiXCR, giving one entry per CDR3 protein. The data show approximately 250,000 distinct CDR3 sequences, approximately 23% seen once. Sequenced sample: blood. These receptors originate from a woman aged 40 to 50 with Graves' ophthalmopathy. The CDR3 runs from the conserved cysteine through the conserved F or W. The order of the fields is V gene, D gene, J gene, clone size, CDR3 protein, CDR3 DNA. A D gene is named only where the DNA matches it firmly. Where a row states a size, it is once, few, many or the class of an expanded clone; other rows omit it.

V gene: TRBV30
D gene: TRBD1
J gene: TRBJ1-2
clone size: many
CDR3 protein: CAWSGRDRGPYTF
CDR3 DNA: TGTGCCTGGAGTGGTAGGGACAGGGGACCCTACACCTTC

V gene: TRBV5-5
D gene: -
J gene: TRBJ1-5
clone size: many
CDR3 protein: CASSAHTGTPNQPQHF
CDR3 DNA: TGTGCCAGCAGCGCTCACACCGGGACACCCAATCAGCCCCAGCATTTT

V gene: TRBV28
D gene: -
J gene: TRBJ2-7
clone size: many
CDR3 protein: CASSRSFGEQYF
CDR3 DNA: TGTGCCAGCAGTCGCTCTTTTGGCGAGCAGTACTTC

V gene: TRBV20-1
D gene: -
J gene: TRBJ2-7
clone size: many
CDR3 protein: CSAPLYYEQYF
CDR3 DNA: TGCAGTGCCCCCCTCTACTACGAGCAGTACTTC

V gene: TRBV2
D gene: TRBD1
J gene: TRBJ1-1
clone size: many
CDR3 protein: CASIDDRAMNTEAFF
CDR3 DNA: TGTGCCAGCATCGACGACAGGGCGATGAACACTGAAGCTTTCTTT

V gene: TRBV29-1
D gene: TRBD1
J gene: TRBJ2-7
clone size: many
CDR3 protein: CSVAGQNYEQYF
CDR3 DNA: TGCAGCGTTGCGGGACAGAACTACGAGCAGTACTTC

V gene: TRBV6-5
D gene: TRBD1
J gene: TRBJ2-7
clone size: many
CDR3 protein: CASRTRGLEQYF
CDR3 DNA: TGTGCCAGCAGAACTAGGGGGCTCGAGCAGTACTTC

V gene: TRBV30
D gene: TRBD1
J gene: TRBJ1-2
clone size: many
CDR3 protein: CAWSGGTGVGYTF
CDR3 DNA: TGTGCCTGGAGCGGCGGGACAGGGGTAGGCTACACCTTC

V gene: TRBV19
D gene: TRBD1
J gene: TRBJ1-2
clone size: many
CDR3 protein: CASSSLGTGFDYGYTF
CDR3 DNA: TGTGCCAGTAGTTCCCTCGGGACAGGGTTCGACTATGGCTACACCTTC

V gene: TRBV28
D gene: TRBD1
J gene: TRBJ1-3
clone size: many
CDR3 protein: CASTGQYLGNTIYF
CDR3 DNA: TGTGCCAGCACGGGACAGTATCTTGGAAACACCATATATTTT

V gene: TRBV7-3
D gene: -
J gene: TRBJ2-5
clone size: many
CDR3 protein: CASSLTSRTAQYF
CDR3 DNA: TGTGCCAGCAGCTTAACGTCGAGGACGGCCCAGTACTTC

V gene: TRBV28
D gene: -
J gene: TRBJ2-1
clone size: -
CDR3 protein: CASNVQGLRGGGEQFF
CDR3 DNA: TGTGCCAGCAACGTACAGGGGTTGCGGGGAGGCGGTGAGCAGTTCTTC

V gene: TRBV20-1
D gene: -
J gene: TRBJ2-7
clone size: many
CDR3 protein: CSASPPDRPYEQYF
CDR3 DNA: TGCAGTGCTAGCCCTCCCGACAGGCCCTACGAGCAGTACTTC

V gene: TRBV6-1
D gene: -
J gene: TRBJ1-2
clone size: many
CDR3 protein: CASSPGDYGYTF
CDR3 DNA: TGTGCCAGCAGTCCGGGAGACTATGGCTACACCTTC

V gene: TRBV30
D gene: -
J gene: TRBJ1-1
clone size: once
CDR3 protein: CAWSVLRENTEAFF
CDR3 DNA: TGTGCCTGGAGTGTACTGAGGGAAAACACTGAAGCTTTCTTT

V gene: TRBV6-1
D gene: TRBD1
J gene: TRBJ2-5
clone size: many
CDR3 protein: CASTPRDRGRETQYF
CDR3 DNA: TGTGCCAGCACCCCCCGGGACAGGGGGCGGGAGACCCAGTACTTC

V gene: TRBV12-3/TRBV12-4
D gene: -
J gene: TRBJ1-1
clone size: -
CDR3 protein: CASTRTGGSNTEAFF
CDR3 DNA: TGTGCCAGCACCAGAACTGGGGGGTCGAACACTGAAGCTTTCTTT

V gene: TRBV6-1
D gene: -
J gene: TRBJ2-7
clone size: few
CDR3 protein: CASSPGYGIIYEQYF
CDR3 DNA: TGTGCCAGCAGTCCTGGATACGGGATCATCTACGAGCAGTACTTC

V gene: TRBV28
D gene: -
J gene: TRBJ1-2
clone size: few
CDR3 protein: CASSLGGRNNYGYTF
CDR3 DNA: TGTGCCAGCAGTTTAGGTGGTCGTAATAACTATGGCTACACCTTC

V gene: TRBV3-1
D gene: TRBD2
J gene: TRBJ2-5
clone size: many
CDR3 protein: CASSQLPGGVGKTQYF
CDR3 DNA: TGTGCCAGCAGCCAACTCCCCGGGGGGGTAGGGAAGACCCAGTACTTC

V gene: TRBV9
D gene: -
J gene: TRBJ2-2
clone size: many
CDR3 protein: CASSVAQGRATGELFF
CDR3 DNA: TGTGCCAGCAGCGTAGCCCAGGGTCGGGCGACTGGGGAGCTGTTTTTT

V gene: TRBV6-5
D gene: TRBD1
J gene: TRBJ1-6
clone size: many
CDR3 protein: CASRTGTGGSNSPLHF
CDR3 DNA: TGTGCCAGCAGAACCGGGACAGGGGGCTCGAATTCACCCCTCCACTTT

V gene: TRBV20-1
D gene: -
J gene: TRBJ2-7
clone size: -
CDR3 protein: CSARDDWGEQYF
CDR3 DNA: TGCAGTGCTAGAGATGACTGGGGCGAGCAGTACTTC

V gene: TRBV4-2
D gene: TRBD2
J gene: TRBJ2-2
clone size: many
CDR3 protein: CASSQDTTSVGGELFF
CDR3 DNA: TGTGCCAGCAGCCAAGATACGACTAGCGTTGGCGGGGAGCTGTTTTTT

V gene: TRBV10-3
D gene: -
J gene: TRBJ2-2
clone size: many
CDR3 protein: CAIRTLPGAGELFF
CDR3 DNA: TGTGCCATAAGGACCCTACCGGGGGCCGGGGAGCTGTTTTTT

V gene: TRBV24-1
D gene: -
J gene: TRBJ2-5
clone size: -
CDR3 protein: CATSDSVGGPGQETQYF
CDR3 DNA: TGTGCCACCAGTGACTCCGTCGGGGGGCCGGGACAAGAGACCCAGTACTTC

V gene: TRBV28
D gene: -
J gene: TRBJ1-1
clone size: -
CDR3 protein: CASSVEGGDSEAFF
CDR3 DNA: TGTGCCAGCAGCGTAGAAGGTGGGGACTCTGAAGCTTTCTTT

V gene: TRBV5-1
D gene: TRBD1
J gene: TRBJ2-7
clone size: many
CDR3 protein: CASSYLPGQSSYEQYF
CDR3 DNA: TGCGCCAGCAGTTACCTTCCGGGACAGAGCTCCTACGAGCAGTACTTC

V gene: TRBV28
D gene: -
J gene: TRBJ1-2
clone size: many
CDR3 protein: CASSADGNYGYTF
CDR3 DNA: TGTGCCAGCAGCGCCGACGGGAACTATGGCTACACCTTC

V gene: TRBV20-1
D gene: -
J gene: TRBJ2-2
clone size: many
CDR3 protein: CSAPPGRGDTGELFF
CDR3 DNA: TGCAGTGCCCCCCCGGGAAGGGGAGACACCGGGGAGCTGTTTTTT

V gene: TRBV2
D gene: -
J gene: TRBJ2-5
clone size: many
CDR3 protein: CATRRLDNQETQYF
CDR3 DNA: TGTGCCACCCGTCGACTAGACAACCAAGAGACCCAGTACTTC

V gene: TRBV6-5
D gene: TRBD1
J gene: TRBJ2-5
clone size: many
CDR3 protein: CASSYSRTGVYSETQYF
CDR3 DNA: TGTGCCAGCAGTTACTCAAGGACAGGGGTCTATAGTGAGACCCAGTACTTC

V gene: TRBV30
D gene: -
J gene: TRBJ2-7
clone size: many
CDR3 protein: CAWSRGGTYEQYF
CDR3 DNA: TGTGCCTGGAGTAGGGGGGGGACCTACGAGCAGTACTTC

V gene: TRBV11-1
D gene: -
J gene: TRBJ1-1
clone size: many
CDR3 protein: CASSMLVGGTEAFF
CDR3 DNA: TGTGCCAGCAGCATGCTTGTCGGCGGCACTGAAGCTTTCTTT

V gene: TRBV20-1
D gene: TRBD1
J gene: TRBJ2-6
clone size: many
CDR3 protein: CSAPDRDSGANVLTF
CDR3 DNA: TGCAGTGCCCCGGACAGGGACTCTGGGGCCAACGTCCTGACTTTC